Following are 10 T cell receptor beta chains from one sample sequenced in a study of early T cells in non-severe SARS-CoV-2 infection. TCRdb re-called the 5' RACE reads with MiXCR, one entry per CDR3 protein. The table records around 64,000 distinct CDR3 sequences, 9.5% to 12% of them present only once. The specimen was whole blood, collected at baseline. The origin of the receptors is an adult who was a healthcare worker with PCR-confirmed SARS-CoV-2 infection or an uninfected control (not recorded which).

This clonotype came up many times. The chain employs TRBV29-1 and TRBJ2-1, with 7 bases aligning to TRBD2. Germline V CDR1 and CDR2: SQVTM, ANQGSEA. CDR3 length: 13 residues. Germline trimming cut 8 bases from V and 0 bases from J; bases unmatched to any gene: 4. For the CDR3, the DNA is TGCAGCCTCACTAGCGACTCCTACAATGAGCAGTTCTTC. This sequence encodes CSLTSDSYNEQFF.

There are a few counts of this clonotype. The J gene is TRBJ1-4, the V gene TRBV6-6; D is uncertain. Germline V gene sequence: CDR1 MNHNY, CDR2 SVGAGI (reference sequence). This CDR3 has 12 amino acids. V lost 2 bases, J lost 7 bases, and 5 bases lay in between. The CDR3 DNA sequence: TGTGCCAGCAGTTACGTCGGTGAAAAACTGTTTTTT. Amino acid sequence: CASSYVGEKLFF.

This clonotype was picked up many times. The chain is built from TRBV25-1 and TRBJ2-5; tentative D call: TRBD1 (6 bases). The CDR3 is 14 amino acids. In germline, CDR1 is MGHDK, CDR2 SYGVNS. Trimming shortened V by 4 bases and J by 5 bases, and 14 bases separated the two germline ends. CDR3 bases: TGTGCCAGCAGTGCGACAGGTCCCCGTGAGACCCAGTACTTC. Its translation: CASSATGPRETQYF.

This rearrangement joins TRBV24-1 to TRBJ2-7; 8 nucleotides line up with TRBD2. The CDR3 is 13 residues long. CDR1 and CDR2 (germline): KGHDR, SFDVKD. V shed 5 bases and J 3 bases; nucleotides not matched to a gene: 2. The CDR3 DNA reads as TGTGCCACCAGTGTCGCGGGGGGCTACGAGCAGTACTTC. Amino acids: CATSVAGGYEQYF.

The rearrangement joins TRBV5-1 to TRBJ1-6, with D perhaps TRBD1 (6 bases). This CDR3 contains 16 residues. Trimming left V 3 bases short and J 6 bases short, with 16 bases between. Germline values: CDR1 SGHRS, CDR2 YFSETQ. Written as DNA, the CDR3 is TGCGCCAGCAGCTCAGGACAGTGGGGAGTTAATTCACCCCTCCACTTT. Protein sequence: CASSSGQWGVNSPLHF.

This clonotype is a singleton in its sample. This chain connects TRBV29-1 to TRBJ1-1; D unclear. Looked up from germline, CDR1 is SQVTM and CDR2 is ANQGSEA. V was trimmed by 7 bases and J by 0 bases, leaving 6 bases between them. The CDR3 has 11 amino acids. The CDR3 sequence is CSATLNTEAFF. The CDR3 nucleotides read TGCAGCGCGACTTTGAACACTGAAGCTTTCTTT.

This clonotype was counted between two and nine times. Written as DNA, the CDR3 is TGTGCCAGCTCACCACCCGTCGGCGGGAGCTCCTACAATGAGCAGTTCTTC. Its translation is CASSPPVGGSSYNEQFF. The rearrangement joins TRBV18 to TRBJ2-1; 7 bases are a match to TRBD2. Trimming took 0 bases from V and 0 from J; bases not matched to a gene: 5. The CDR3 has 17 residues. CDR1 is KGHSH and CDR2 is LQKENI in the germline V gene.

This clonotype was recorded at least ten times. This sequence joins TRBV29-1 and TRBJ1-2; perhaps TRBD1 as D (5 bases). Germline CDR1 SQVTM, CDR2 ANQGSEA. Trimming removed 4 bases from V and 3 bases from J, with 15 bases in between. The CDR3 has 14 residues. CDR3 nucleotide sequence: TGCAGCGTTGCCAAGGGGCCACCCGACTATGGCTACACCTTC. Protein product: CSVAKGPPDYGYTF. Combining the CDR3 with reference TRBV29-1 and TRBJ1-2 gives the whole variable domain SAVISQKPSRDICQRGTSLTIQCQVDSQVTMMFWYRQQPGQSLTLIATANQGSEATYESGFVIDKFPISRPNLTFSTLTVSNMSPEDSSIYLCSVAKGPPDYGYTFGSGTRLTVV.

A few counts support this clonotype. The V and J genes are TRBV29-1 and TRBJ2-2; no firm D call. Trimming shortened V by 4 bases and J by 1 base, and 7 bases separated the two germline ends. The CDR3 is 13 residues long. The germline CDR1 and CDR2 sequences are SQVTM and ANQGSEA. The CDR3 protein is CSVGAQNTGELFF. CDR3 coding DNA: TGCAGCGTTGGGGCCCAGAACACCGGGGAGCTGTTTTTT.

The chain carries TRBV7-2 and TRBJ2-3; 10 bases fit TRBD2. After removal of 4 bases from V and 6 bases from J, the junction contained 7 bases not matched to a gene. Per germline, CDR1 SGHTA and CDR2 FQGNSA. There are 15 residues in the CDR3. The CDR3 is CASSSNLAGADTQYF. The CDR3 bases are TGTGCCAGCAGCTCTAACCTAGCGGGAGCTGATACGCAGTATTTT.